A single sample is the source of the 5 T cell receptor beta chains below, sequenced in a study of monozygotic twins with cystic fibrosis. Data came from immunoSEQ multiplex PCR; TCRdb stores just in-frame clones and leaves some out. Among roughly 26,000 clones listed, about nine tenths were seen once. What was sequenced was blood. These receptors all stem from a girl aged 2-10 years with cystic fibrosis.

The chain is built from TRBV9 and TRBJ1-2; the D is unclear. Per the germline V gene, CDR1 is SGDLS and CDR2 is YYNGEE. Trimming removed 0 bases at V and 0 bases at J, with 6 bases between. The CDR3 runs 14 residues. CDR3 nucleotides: TGTGCCAGCAGCGTAGATAGCTCTAACTATGGCTACACCTTC. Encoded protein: CASSVDSSNYGYTF.

The CDR3 DNA sequence: TGTGCCTGGATTCAGGGTGCGTTGCTCCACTTT. This encodes CAWIQGALLHF. This chain links TRBV30 with TRBJ1-6; D perhaps matches TRBD1 (5 bases). This CDR3 region has 11 residues. V was pared by 4 bases and J by 16 bases, with 14 bases between. In germline, CDR1 is GTSNPN, CDR2 SVGIG (reference sequence).

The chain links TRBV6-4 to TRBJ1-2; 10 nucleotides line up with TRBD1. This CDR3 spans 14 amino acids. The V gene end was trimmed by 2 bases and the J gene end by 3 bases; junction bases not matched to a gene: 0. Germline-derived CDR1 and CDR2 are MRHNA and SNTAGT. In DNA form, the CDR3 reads TGTGCCAGCAGTGACGGGACAGGGGACTATGGCTACACCTTC. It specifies CASSDGTGDYGYTF.

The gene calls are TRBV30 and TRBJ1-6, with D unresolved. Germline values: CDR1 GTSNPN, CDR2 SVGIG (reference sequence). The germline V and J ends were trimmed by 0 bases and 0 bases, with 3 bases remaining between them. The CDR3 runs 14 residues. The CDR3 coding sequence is TGTGCCTGGAGTGTAATCTCCTATAATTCACCCCTCCACTTT. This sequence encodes CAWSVISYNSPLHF.

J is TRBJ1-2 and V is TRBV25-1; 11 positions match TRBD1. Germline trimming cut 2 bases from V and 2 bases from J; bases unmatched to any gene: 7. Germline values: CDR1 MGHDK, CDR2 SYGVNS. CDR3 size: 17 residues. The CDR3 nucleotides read TGTGCCAGCAGTGAAGCTGGGACAGGGGGATTCAACTATGGCTACACCTTC. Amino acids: CASSEAGTGGFNYGYTF.